This T cell receptor (beta chain) was documented in a study of blood T cell repertoires in COVID-19 (dated by TCRdb to 2020 to 2021). General notes on the study: Collaborator samples came from the United States, Italy and Spain and covered acute and convalescent phases of COVID-19. The prospective study material was composed of cDNA or gDNA derived from T cells, B-cell-depleted T cells, or PBMCs. Subjects who had been exposed to COVID-19, were actively infected with it, or had recovered from it provided the deeply sampled blood TCRbeta repertoires that made up the dataset. A freely available public database, intended as a resource for researchers studying the immune response to SARS-CoV-2, is where the repertoires were released. Samples were obtained from the ongoing ImmuneRACE study (first 160 participants) and from approximately 1,200 subjects provided by 6 global collaborators. The sample metadata nearly always contained a de-identified subject ID, COVID-19 status, age in years and sex. Where HLA class I and class II types were available, the types were taken from metadata supplied by the sample provider, not from assay-based typing. On the study overall, not on this receptor specifically: Clinical and demographic metadata were provided uncurated, with the amount varying by source and participant.

This clone was seen more than once but under ten times. Which antigen it targets is not known. No per-base quality is available; no much larger clone lies one base away. The immunoSEQ Assay, a bias-controlled multiplex PCR, was used to amplify TCRbeta CDR3 regions from genomic DNA. Per the source publication's procedure: Within the assay, amplification of reference gene primers was used to estimate how many nucleated cells each sample contained. To quantify the absolute abundance of each unique TCRbeta CDR3 rearrangement, sequence reads were collapsed and filtered. For each sample, productive Simpson clonality was calculated as the square root of Simpson's diversity index across productive rearrangements. The clones in this table, taken by TCRdb from immuneACCESS, are in-frame only. Not every clone is retained; where verified, under half of the shortfall comes from an unresolved V gene, and the cause of the rest is unknown. V, J and clone size were drawn from that table, and D and trimming were deduced from the DNA. The sample contains some 120,000 clones, 75% to 90% of them found a single time. The top ten clonotypes cover roughly 1.8% of the sample.

As encoded in the germline V gene (reference sequence), CDR1 is SGHNT while CDR2 is YYREEE. Trimming takes 2 bases off V and 7 bases off J; junction bases not matched to a gene: 10. Including cysteine and phenylalanine, the CDR3 has 15 amino acids. Solely the CDR3 DNA is kept, with 45 bases framed from the first base. The collaborating institutions used their own protocols to collect whole blood in K2EDTA tubes. Collaborator samples were shipped for TCRbeta analysis as frozen whole blood, isolated PBMCs, or DNA extracted from either sample type. The sequence joins TRBV5-4 to TRBJ1-2; the junction holds 8 bases that match TRBD1. Sequenced sample: peripheral blood. This TCR derives from a man between 65 and 85 years old with acute or convalescent COVID-19. This receptor carries the CDR3 CASSLTSGGTGGYTF. The nucleotides read TGTGCCAGCAGCTTAACCTCAGGGGGCACGGGTGGCTACACCTTC.